Below are 14 T cell receptor beta chains sequenced from a single sample in a study of Ad26.COV2.S vaccination and SARS-CoV-2 variants. Treatment meaning: some 20 received Ad26.COV2.S at low or high dose, single or two shots; about 5 received placebo; per-sample allocation not given. Sampling took place 63 days after the first vaccine or placebo injection. Only in-frame clones appear in the TCRdb table, and some are missing; sequencing was by immunoSEQ multiplex PCR. The sample includes under 400,000 clones, about nine tenths seen only once; the top ten take roughly 3.1%. The sample here was peripheral blood, taken in a trial of Ad26.COV2.S vaccine versus placebo. The receptors stem from a person between 18 and 65 years old who received the Ad26.COV2.S COVID-19 vaccine or a placebo.

V and J are TRBV3-1 (or the pseudogene TRBV3-2) and TRBJ2-3, with 7 bases identical to TRBD1. In germline, CDR1 is LGHDT, CDR2 YNNKEL (reference sequence). V trimming: 4 bases; J trimming: 0 bases; junction bases outside the gene matches: 4. The CDR3 consists of 15 residues. The CDR3 region is CASSLRQGSTDTQYF. CDR3 coding DNA: TGTGCCAGCAGCCTGAGACAGGGAAGCACAGATACGCAGTATTTT.

The chain combines TRBV29-1 with TRBJ2-7, with D tentatively TRBD1 (6 bases). Per germline, CDR1 SQVTM and CDR2 ANQGSEA. The CDR3 extends over 13 amino acids. Trimming removed 7 bases from V and 0 bases from J, with 13 bases in between. The CDR3 bases are TGCAGCGCCCAAACAGGGAACTCCTACGAGCAGTACTTC. It translates to CSAQTGNSYEQYF.

The sample holds one count of this clone. V and J are TRBV10-3 and TRBJ1-2, with D unclear. The germline V gene has CDR1 ENHRY and CDR2 SYGVKD. V lost 0 bases and J 8 bases, leaving 19 bases between the germline ends. The CDR3 loop spans 16 amino acids. DNA of the CDR3: TGTGCCATCAGTGAGTCCGATTCCGCTGATGGGTTCGGCTACACCTTC. Its protein product is CAISESDSADGFGYTF.

The genes are TRBV6-5 and TRBJ2-2; tentative D call: TRBD2 (7 bases). This CDR3 region has 14 residues. CDR1 and CDR2 from the germline V gene are MNHEY and SVGAGI. V shed 8 bases and J shed 5 bases, with 15 bases lying between them. CDR3 sequence (DNA): TGTGCCAGCCGGGGCGGGGGCTCGACCGGGGAGCTGTTTTTT. As protein: CASRGGGSTGELFF.

The chain couples TRBV14 to TRBJ2-3; no clear D. Germline CDR1 is SGHDN and CDR2 is FVKESK. V was pared by 0 bases and J by 2 bases, with 9 bases between. This CDR3 has 15 amino acids. The CDR3 region is CASSQDPGSTDTQYF. The CDR3 DNA reads TGTGCCAGCAGCCAAGACCCCGGGTCCACAGATACGCAGTATTTT.

The chain couples TRBV5-5 to TRBJ2-1; D is uncertain. The germline V and J ends were trimmed by 6 bases and 4 bases, with 20 bases remaining between them. Germline V CDR1 and CDR2: SGHKS, YYEKEE (reference sequence). The CDR3 runs to 16 residues. The chain's CDR3 is CASTPSRHSAYNEQFF. CDR3 in DNA: TGTGCCAGCACCCCATCCCGGCACTCCGCTTACAATGAGCAGTTCTTC.

The chain couples TRBV30 to TRBJ1-2, with TRBD1 matching over 8 bases. The CDR3 is made up of 16 amino acids. Looked up from germline, CDR1 is GTSNPN and CDR2 is SVGIG (reference sequence). Germline trimming cut 1 base from V and 2 bases from J; bases unmatched to any gene: 9. The CDR3 coding sequence is TGTGCCTGGAGTGCCTCAACAGGGGGAGGGAACTATGGCTACACCTTC. Residues: CAWSASTGGGNYGYTF.

V usage is TRBV7-9 and J usage is TRBJ2-1; D is undetermined. V lost 5 bases to trimming and J lost 8 bases, with 13 bases between them. The CDR3 extends over 13 amino acids. Germline V gene lookup returns CDR1 SEHNR and CDR2 FQNEAQ (reference sequence). CDR3: CASSRQRAHEQFF. The CDR3 DNA is TGTGCCAGCAGCCGTCAAAGAGCACATGAGCAGTTCTTC.

This rearrangement joins TRBV28 to TRBJ1-4; possibly TRBD1 for D (6 bases). Germline V lookup: CDR1 MDHEN, CDR2 SYDVKM. CDR3 length: 16 residues. V lost 2 bases and J 7 bases, leaving 17 bases between the germline ends. The CDR3 coding sequence is TGTGCCAGCAGTTTAAAGGGGGACCTTGTCGGTGAAAAACTGTTTTTT. Translated, it gives CASSLKGDLVGEKLFF. The variable domain in full, completed from reference TRBV28 and TRBJ1-4, reads DVKVTQSSRYLVKRTGEKVFLECVQDMDHENMFWYRQDPGLGLRLIYFSYDVKMKEKGDIPEGYSVSREKKERFSLILESASTNQTSMYLCASSLKGDLVGEKLFFGSGTQLSVL.

This clone appeared a few times. V usage is TRBV19 and J usage is TRBJ2-6; 9 bases fit TRBD1. The V gene's germline CDR1 is LNHDA and CDR2 SQIVND (reference sequence). The CDR3 sequence is 17 residues long. The V and J ends lost 3 bases and 4 bases, in that order; junction bases with no gene match: 7. CDR3 in amino acids: CASSIWGQGAGANVLTF. The CDR3 bases are TGTGCCAGTAGTATTTGGGGACAGGGAGCCGGGGCCAACGTCCTGACTTTC.

This rearrangement joins TRBV28 to TRBJ1-3; D might be TRBD1 (5 bases). V was shortened by 11 bases and J by 3 bases, with 5 bases between the two germline ends. Germline V gene lookup returns CDR1 MDHEN and CDR2 SYDVKM. The CDR3 sequence is 10 residues long. The chain's CDR3 is CAGGGNTIYF. The CDR3 DNA reads TGTGCCGGGGGTGGAAACACCATATATTTT.

This rearrangement joins TRBV5-8 to TRBJ1-4, with 7 positions matching TRBD1. The germline gives CDR1 SGHTS, CDR2 YDEGEE. The CDR3 totals 14 residues. With 4 bases clipped from V and 8 bases from J, the junction kept 8 bases outside the gene matches. The CDR3: CASSQGTAQEKLFF. The CDR3, as DNA: TGTGCCAGCAGCCAAGGGACAGCTCAGGAAAAACTGTTTTTT.

To note about this clone: This specimen includes other DNA sequences encoding the same CDR3. This CDR3 is CASSLTRTDTQYF. The CDR3 coding sequence is TGTGCCAGCAGTTTGACCCGCACAGATACGCAGTATTTT. The chain uses TRBV27 and TRBJ2-3; D is ambiguous. Trimming stripped 3 bases from V and 1 base from J, with 5 bases between. The CDR3 covers 13 residues. Germline assignment: CDR1 MNHEY and CDR2 SMNVEV (reference sequence).

The chain employs TRBV7-8 and TRBJ1-4, with 11 bases identical to TRBD1. J was trimmed by 7 bases and V by 5 bases; bases with no gene match: 9. The germline CDR1 and CDR2 sequences are SGHVS and FQNEAQ. The CDR3 runs to 16 residues. CDR3: CASSPNAGTGGEKLFF. In DNA form, the CDR3 reads TGTGCCAGCAGCCCAAACGCCGGGACAGGGGGTGAAAAACTGTTTTTT.